This T cell receptor (beta chain) was found in a study of monozygotic twins with inflammatory bowel disease. Regarding this clonotype: Its antigen is as yet unknown.

The study's findings and limits: Against healthy co-twins, IBD patients had lower TCRbeta diversity (measured by inverse Simpson). A lone strong IBD-associated signal or clonotype found no support. IBD patients shared fewer clonotypes with others than healthy twins, especially with disease activity.

For each CDR3 protein, TCRdb gives one entry from its re-call of the 5' RACE reads, without DNA. The sample yields roughly 300,000 distinct CDR3 sequences, of which the top ten take up 5% to 6%. Sequenced input: blood. This TCR was recovered from a human donor with ulcerative colitis or Crohn's disease, or a healthy co-twin of an affected twin (not recorded which).

CDR3 in amino acids: CASSYLGVTKKLFF. The rearrangement links TRBV6-2 or TRBV6-3 to TRBJ1-4. CDR1 and CDR2 from the germline V gene are MNHEY and SVGEGT. CDR3 length: 14 amino acids.